This record concerns one TCR beta chain sequence. TCR alpha and TCR beta cDNA libraries carrying sample barcodes and UMIs were produced by 5'RACE using constant-segment primers. In TCRdb, the 5' RACE reads were re-called with MiXCR into one record per CDR3 protein. The table has over 120,000 distinct CDR3 sequences, about 19% seen once. This record belongs to a study of T-cell memory formation after mild COVID-19. Trimming at V came to 1 base and at J to 3 bases, leaving 9 bases not matched to a gene. Germline V gene data show CDR1 as SGHVS and CDR2 as FQNEAQ. The CDR3 is 19 residues long. The receptor was isolated from an adult woman who had mild COVID-19 (a few samples of this study predate the infection). Cell type and time point are not known. The chain is built from TRBV7-8 and TRBJ2-3, with 14 bases fitting TRBD2. Source material: PBMCs or a T cell subset sorted from them (not recorded which). CDR3 nucleotides: TGTGCCAGCAGCTTAGTGGGGGGGACTAGCGGGAGTAGGACAGATACGCAGTATTTT. Amino acid sequence: CASSLVGGTSGSRTDTQYF.